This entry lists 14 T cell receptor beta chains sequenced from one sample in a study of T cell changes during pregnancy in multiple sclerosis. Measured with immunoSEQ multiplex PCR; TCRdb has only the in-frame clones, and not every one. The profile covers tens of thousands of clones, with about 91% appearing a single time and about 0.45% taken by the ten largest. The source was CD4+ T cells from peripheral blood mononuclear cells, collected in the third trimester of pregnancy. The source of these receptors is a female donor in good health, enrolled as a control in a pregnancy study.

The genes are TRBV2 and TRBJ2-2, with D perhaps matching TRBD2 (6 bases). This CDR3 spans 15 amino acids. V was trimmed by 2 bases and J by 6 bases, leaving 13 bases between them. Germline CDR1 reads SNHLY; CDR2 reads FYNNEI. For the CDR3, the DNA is TGTGCCAGCAGTGAAAAGGGACTGGACGCCGGGGAGCTGTTTTTT. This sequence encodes CASSEKGLDAGELFF.

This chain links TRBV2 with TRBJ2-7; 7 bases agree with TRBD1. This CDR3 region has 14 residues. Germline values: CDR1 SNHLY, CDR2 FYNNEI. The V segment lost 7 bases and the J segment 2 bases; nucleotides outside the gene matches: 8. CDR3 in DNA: TGTGCCAGCAATCCGACAGGGTTAACCTACGAGCAGTACTTC. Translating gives CASNPTGLTYEQYF.

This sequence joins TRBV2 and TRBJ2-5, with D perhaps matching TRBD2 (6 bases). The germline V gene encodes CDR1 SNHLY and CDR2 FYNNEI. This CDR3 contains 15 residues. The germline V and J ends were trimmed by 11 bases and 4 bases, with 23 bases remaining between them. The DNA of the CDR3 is TGTGCCTCAGACCCCTGGGACTCAGGGAGAGAGACCCAGTACTTC. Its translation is CASDPWDSGRETQYF.

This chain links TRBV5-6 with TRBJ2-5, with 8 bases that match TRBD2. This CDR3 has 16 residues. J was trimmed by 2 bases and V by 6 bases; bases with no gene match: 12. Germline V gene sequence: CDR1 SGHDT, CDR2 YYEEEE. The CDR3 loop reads CASNRGGSPQQETQYF. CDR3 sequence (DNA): TGTGCCAGCAACCGGGGGGGCTCGCCCCAACAAGAGACCCAGTACTTC.

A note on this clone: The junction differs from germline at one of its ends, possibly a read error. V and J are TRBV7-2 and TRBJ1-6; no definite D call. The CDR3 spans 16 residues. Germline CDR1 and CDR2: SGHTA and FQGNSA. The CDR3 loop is CASSLAQVFLNSPLHF. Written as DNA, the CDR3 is TGTGCCAGCAGCCTAGCCCAGGTTTTCCTTAATTCACCCCTCCACTTT.

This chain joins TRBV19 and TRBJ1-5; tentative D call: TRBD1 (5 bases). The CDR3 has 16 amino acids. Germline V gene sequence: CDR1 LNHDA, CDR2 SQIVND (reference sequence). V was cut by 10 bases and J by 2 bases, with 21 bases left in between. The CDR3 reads CATTWRGGVGNQPQHF. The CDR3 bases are TGTGCCACCACATGGAGGGGAGGGGTGGGCAATCAGCCCCAGCATTTT.

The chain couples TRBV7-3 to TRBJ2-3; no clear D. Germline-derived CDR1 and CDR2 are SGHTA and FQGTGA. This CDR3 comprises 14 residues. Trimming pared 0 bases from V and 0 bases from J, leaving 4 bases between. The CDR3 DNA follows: TGTGCCAGCAGCTTAACGGGCAGCACAGATACGCAGTATTTT. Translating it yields CASSLTGSTDTQYF.

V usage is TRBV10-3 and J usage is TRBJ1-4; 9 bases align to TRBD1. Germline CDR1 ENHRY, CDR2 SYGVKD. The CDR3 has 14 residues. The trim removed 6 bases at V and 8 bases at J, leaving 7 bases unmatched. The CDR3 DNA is TGTGCCATCAGACCGGGACAGGGTAGCGAAAAACTGTTTTTT. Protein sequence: CAIRPGQGSEKLFF.

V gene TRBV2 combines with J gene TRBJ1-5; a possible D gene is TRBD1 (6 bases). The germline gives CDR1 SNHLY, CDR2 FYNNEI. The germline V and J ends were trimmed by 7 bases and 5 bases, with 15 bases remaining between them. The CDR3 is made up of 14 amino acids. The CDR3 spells CASTGQQAHQPQHF. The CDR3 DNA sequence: TGTGCCAGCACCGGACAGCAGGCGCATCAGCCCCAGCATTTT.

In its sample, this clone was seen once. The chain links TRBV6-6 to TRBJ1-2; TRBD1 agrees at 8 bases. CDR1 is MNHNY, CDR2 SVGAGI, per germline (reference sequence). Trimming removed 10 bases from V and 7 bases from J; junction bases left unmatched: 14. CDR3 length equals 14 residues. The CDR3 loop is CAIDPRQGRLGYTF. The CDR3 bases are TGTGCCATCGATCCGAGACAGGGGCGCCTTGGCTACACCTTC.

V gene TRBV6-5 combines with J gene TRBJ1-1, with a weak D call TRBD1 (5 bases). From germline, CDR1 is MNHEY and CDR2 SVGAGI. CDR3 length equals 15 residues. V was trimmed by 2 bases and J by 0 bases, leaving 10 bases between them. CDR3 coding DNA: TGTGCCAGCAGTTACACCACAGGAATGAACACTGAAGCTTTCTTT. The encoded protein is CASSYTTGMNTEAFF.

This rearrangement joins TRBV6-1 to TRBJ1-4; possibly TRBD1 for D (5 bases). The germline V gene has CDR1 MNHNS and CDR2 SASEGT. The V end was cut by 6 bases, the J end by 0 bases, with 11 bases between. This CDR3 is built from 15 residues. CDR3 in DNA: TGTGCCAGCAGGGGGGGTGGGGCAACTAATGAAAAACTGTTTTTT. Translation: CASRGGGATNEKLFF.

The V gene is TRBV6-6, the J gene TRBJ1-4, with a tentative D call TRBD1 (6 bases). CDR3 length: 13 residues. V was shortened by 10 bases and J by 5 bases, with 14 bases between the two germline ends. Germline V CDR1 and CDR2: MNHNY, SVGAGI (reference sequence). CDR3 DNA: TGTGCCACCCGTGGGGGCGAAAATGAAAAACTGTTTTTT. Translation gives CATRGGENEKLFF.

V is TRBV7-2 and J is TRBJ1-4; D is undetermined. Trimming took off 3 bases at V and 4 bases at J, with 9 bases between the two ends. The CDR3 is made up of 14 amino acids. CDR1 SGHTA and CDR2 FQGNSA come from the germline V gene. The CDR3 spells CASSFSSLNEKLFF. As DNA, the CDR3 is TGTGCCAGCAGCTTTAGTTCGCTTAATGAAAAACTGTTTTTT.